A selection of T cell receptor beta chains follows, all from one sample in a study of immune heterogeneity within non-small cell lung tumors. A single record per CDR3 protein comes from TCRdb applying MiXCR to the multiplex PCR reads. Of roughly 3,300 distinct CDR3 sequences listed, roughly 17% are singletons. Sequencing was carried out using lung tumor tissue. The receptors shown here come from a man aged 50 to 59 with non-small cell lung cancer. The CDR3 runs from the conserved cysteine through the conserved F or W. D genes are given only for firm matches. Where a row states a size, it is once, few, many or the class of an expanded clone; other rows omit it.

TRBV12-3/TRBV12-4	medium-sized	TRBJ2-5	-	CASSLGPSQTQYF	TGTGCCAGCAGCCTGGGACCCTCACAGACCCAGTACTTC
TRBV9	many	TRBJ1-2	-	CASSVDEWGWIGGYTF	TGTGCCAGCAGCGTAGATGAATGGGGGTGGATTGGTGGCTACACCTTC
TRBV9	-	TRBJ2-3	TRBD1	CASNRDSSTDTQYF	TGTGCCAGCAACCGGGACAGTAGCACAGATACGCAGTATTTT
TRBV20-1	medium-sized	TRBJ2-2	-	CSARVWGLGTGELFF	TGCAGTGCTAGAGTGTGGGGACTGGGCACCGGGGAGCTGTTTTTT
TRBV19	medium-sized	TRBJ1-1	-	CASSIGTGTEAFF	TGTGCCAGTAGTATTGGGACGGGAACTGAAGCTTTCTTT
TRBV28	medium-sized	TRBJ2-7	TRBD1	CASSFNRGEQYF	TGTGCCAGCAGTTTCAACAGGGGCGAGCAGTACTTC
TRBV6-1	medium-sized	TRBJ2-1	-	CASSEGSYGRQFF	TGTGCCAGCAGTGAAGGGTCATATGGAAGGCAGTTCTTC
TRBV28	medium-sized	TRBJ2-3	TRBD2	CASSKTSSTDTQYF	TGTGCCAGCAGTAAGACTAGCAGCACAGATACGCAGTATTTT
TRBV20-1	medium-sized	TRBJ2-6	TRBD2	CSARTGGAGANVLTF	TGCAGTGCTAGAACGGGAGGTGCTGGGGCCAACGTCCTGACTTTC
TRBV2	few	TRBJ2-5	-	CASSEAGETQYF	TGTGCCAGCAGTGAAGCCGGGGAGACCCAGTACTTC
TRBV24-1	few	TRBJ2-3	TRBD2	CATSDPGTSGTDTQYF	TGTGCCACCAGTGATCCCGGGACTAGCGGCACAGATACGCAGTATTTT
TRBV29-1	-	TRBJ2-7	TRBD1	CSVRAGGSEQYF	TGCAGCGTTCGTGCAGGGGGCAGCGAGCAGTACTTC
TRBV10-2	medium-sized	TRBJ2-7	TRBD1	CASSPRDRPYEQYF	TGCGCCAGCAGTCCCCGGGACAGGCCCTACGAGCAGTACTTC
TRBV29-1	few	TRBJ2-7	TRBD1	CSVEEDGTGSCKQYF	TGCAGCGTTGAAGAAGATGGGACAGGGTCCTGCAAGCAGTACTTC
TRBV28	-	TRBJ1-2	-	CASTDPAGDGYTF	TGTGCCAGCACCGACCCCGCCGGGGATGGCTACACCTTC
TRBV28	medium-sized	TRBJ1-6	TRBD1	CASSPGQGARSPLHF	TGTGCCAGCAGTCCCGGACAGGGGGCAAGGTCACCCCTCCACTTT
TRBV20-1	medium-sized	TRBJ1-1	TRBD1	CSARGATGVGAEAFF	TGCAGTGCTAGAGGGGCTACAGGGGTAGGGGCTGAAGCTTTCTTT
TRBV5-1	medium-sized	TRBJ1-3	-	CASSASGGDGNTIYF	TGCGCCAGCAGCGCGAGTGGGGGGGACGGAAACACCATATATTTT
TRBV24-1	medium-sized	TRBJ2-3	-	CATSDSLGADTQYF	TGTGCCACCAGTGATTCCCTCGGTGCAGATACGCAGTATTTT
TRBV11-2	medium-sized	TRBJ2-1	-	CASSLEAASSYNEQFF	TGTGCCAGCAGCTTAGAAGCGGCCAGCTCCTACAATGAGCAGTTCTTC
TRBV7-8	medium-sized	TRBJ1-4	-	CASSLELGGYEKLFF	TGTGCCAGCAGCTTAGAATTGGGGGGCTATGAAAAACTGTTTTTT
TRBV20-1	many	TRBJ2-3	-	CSAELNTDTQYF	TGCAGTGCTGAACTTAACACAGATACGCAGTATTTT
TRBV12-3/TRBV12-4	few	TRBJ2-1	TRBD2	CAGSKGLDNEQFF	TGTGCCGGCAGTAAAGGACTAGACAATGAGCAGTTCTTC
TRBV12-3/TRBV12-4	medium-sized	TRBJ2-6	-	CASRKGGAGANVLTF	TGTGCCAGCCGAAAGGGGGGGGCTGGGGCCAACGTCCTGACTTTC
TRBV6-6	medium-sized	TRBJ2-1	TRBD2	CASSYGPGGPHLAEQFF	TGTGCCAGCAGTTACGGTCCGGGAGGGCCTCATCTCGCTGAGCAGTTCTTC
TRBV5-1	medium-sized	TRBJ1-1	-	CASSLGVTPRNTEAFF	TGCGCCAGCAGCTTGGGGGTGACACCGCGAAACACTGAAGCTTTCTTT
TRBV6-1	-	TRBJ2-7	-	CASGETYEQYF	TGTGCCAGCGGAGAAACCTACGAGCAGTACTTC
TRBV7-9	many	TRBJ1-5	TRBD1	CASSFGSGGSNQPQHF	TGTGCCAGCAGCTTCGGGTCAGGGGGAAGCAATCAGCCCCAGCATTTT